This T cell receptor (beta chain) emerged from a study of T cell changes during pregnancy in multiple sclerosis. Measured with immunoSEQ multiplex PCR; TCRdb has only the in-frame clones, and not every one. The sample includes about 77,000 clones, about 91% seen only once; the top ten take approximately 2%. The receptor was derived from a female donor with multiple sclerosis, enrolled in a pregnancy study. Sequences were derived from peripheral blood, sampled before pregnancy.

CDR3 nucleotides: TGTGCCAGCAGCGCACTAGCGGGGGCGGATACGCAGTATTTT. Its translation: CASSALAGADTQYF. The V and J genes are TRBV6-5 and TRBJ2-3; 11 nucleotides align to TRBD2. From germline, CDR1 is MNHEY and CDR2 SVGAGI. The CDR3 is 14 amino acids. The junction had 5 bases not matched to a gene; V was cut back by 6 bases and J by 6 bases.